This T cell receptor beta chain emerged from a study of spatial heterogeneity in lung cancer. Study details: Among detected sequences, beta-chain ones consistently exceeded alpha-chain ones in number.

Overall study results and limits: As ubiquitous and regional nonsynonymous mutations varied, counts of ubiquitous and regional expanded TCRs tracked them, respectively. Tumor mutation count correlated with how many alpha and beta TCRs expanded intratumorally.

The time point here: sample taken at primary tumor resection. Samples were obtained from 65 to 80 donors, all untreated early-stage non-small cell lung cancer patients. From tumor, nontumor lung or frozen PBMC, whole RNA was taken unsorted for sequencing. In its sample, this clonotype ranks as medium-sized (0.01 to 0.1%). Its antigen is as yet unknown. Germline V CDR1 and CDR2: KGHDR, SFDVKD. The V gene lost 0 bases and the J gene lost 8 bases, with 13 bases spanning the gap. The CDR3 loop spans 15 amino acids. TCRdb itself ran the 5' RACE reads through MiXCR, one entry per CDR3 protein. The table lists roughly 5,200 distinct CDR3 sequences, over 7.5% of them singletons.

V and J are TRBV24-1 and TRBJ2-1, with D unclear. Sequenced here: lung tumor tissue, sampled at surgery. This receptor was taken from a male donor with early-stage non-small cell lung cancer. This CDR3 reads CATSDLHNRPHEQFF. The CDR3 DNA reads TGTGCCACCAGTGATTTGCACAATCGCCCCCATGAGCAGTTCTTC.